This T cell receptor (beta chain) stems from a study of shared clonotypes between healthy human individuals. Study-wide results and limits: The study found lower generation probabilities in non-shared clonotypes than in those shared by all four donors.

Profiled with immunoSEQ multiplex PCR; TCRdb holds only in-frame clones, not every one. The data contain around 300,000 clones, around 90% of them seen just once; the ten biggest clones take up around 15%. Every donor, a Caucasian adult, lived in Nashville, Tennessee. A remark on this clone: Antigen: not known.

This clonotype was obtained from a man aged 18 to 29 in good health. The sequenced material came from memory CD8+ T cells sorted from blood. The subset denotes: CD45RO+ cells pooled with CCR7-negative TemRA cells.

The CDR3 region has the DNA TGCGCCAGCAGCCACCCTCCAACGGGGGGCTACGAGCAGTACTTC. Translating it yields CASSHPPTGGYEQYF. The chain links TRBV4-1 to TRBJ2-7; TRBD2 aligns across 7 bases. CDR3 length: 15 residues. Germline assignment: CDR1 MGHRA and CDR2 YSYEKL. V lost 3 bases and J lost 3; bases outside the gene matches: 8.